The clone carrying this TCR beta chain was seen repeatedly, ten times or more. Its antigen is still unknown. Germline assignment: CDR1 LGHDT and CDR2 YNNKEL (reference sequence). This CDR3 contains 14 residues. Trimming at V came to 4 bases and at J to 3 bases, leaving 6 bases not matched to a gene. This entry comes from a study of identical twins. Study results and caveats: Whereas memory repertoires showed no such difference, abundant cord blood beta clonotypes carried fewer insertions. Sequences that were out-of-frame, alpha and twin-shared displayed an excess of low generation probability.

TCRdb reprocessed the 5' RACE reads via MiXCR and lists one record per CDR3 protein. The sample records hundreds of thousands of distinct CDR3 sequences, roughly 9% being singletons. The sample also formed part of further work on yellow fever vaccine responses in identical twins. From that report: It has been reported that, in twins, the vaccine T cell response seemed partly convergent and partly personalized.

Specimen: CD8+ T cells sorted from blood. This TCR derives from a woman younger than 35 in good health. The chain carries TRBV3-1 and TRBJ2-7; 7 bases match TRBD1. The CDR3 is CASSPRQGGYEQYF. The CDR3 DNA reads as TGTGCCAGCAGCCCTCGACAGGGCGGCTACGAGCAGTACTTC.